The present entry profiles one TCR beta chain with its context. This sample is drawn from a study of blood T cell repertoires in COVID-19. Study-wide context: From T cells, B-cell-depleted T cells, or PBMCs came the material, which was cDNA or gDNA.

Clones were read by immunoSEQ multiplex PCR, and TCRdb kept only the in-frame ones, dropping some. The sample holds roughly 150,000 clones; 84% are singletons and the top ten take 35% to 50%. Germline-derived CDR1 and CDR2 are SGDLS and YYNGEE. The length of the CDR3 is 14 residues. V shed 0 bases and J shed 6 bases, with 12 bases lying between them. The sample comprised peripheral blood. The clonotype was recovered from a human donor in a cohort sampled during active COVID-19. The V gene is TRBV9, the J gene TRBJ1-2; D is undetermined. The CDR3 is CASSVGPGHDGYTF. CDR3 in DNA: TGTGCCAGCAGCGTAGGCCCAGGCCATGATGGCTACACCTTC.